This T cell receptor beta chain was obtained from a study of T cell changes during pregnancy in multiple sclerosis. The germline gives CDR1 SSHAT, CDR2 FNYEAQ (reference sequence). The CDR3 is made up of 14 amino acids. Trimming cost V 5 bases and J 5 bases, with 15 bases left between them. Clones were read by immunoSEQ multiplex PCR, and TCRdb kept only the in-frame ones, dropping some. The sample lists some 73,000 clones, around 94% occurring once. The chain employs TRBV7-7 and TRBJ2-5; maybe TRBD1 (6 bases). This specimen consisted of peripheral blood, obtained in the third trimester of pregnancy. This receptor was obtained from a female donor in good health, enrolled as a control in a pregnancy study. CDR3 loop: CASSPTGRGETQYF. CDR3 in DNA: TGTGCCAGCAGCCCAACAGGGCGCGGGGAGACCCAGTACTTC.